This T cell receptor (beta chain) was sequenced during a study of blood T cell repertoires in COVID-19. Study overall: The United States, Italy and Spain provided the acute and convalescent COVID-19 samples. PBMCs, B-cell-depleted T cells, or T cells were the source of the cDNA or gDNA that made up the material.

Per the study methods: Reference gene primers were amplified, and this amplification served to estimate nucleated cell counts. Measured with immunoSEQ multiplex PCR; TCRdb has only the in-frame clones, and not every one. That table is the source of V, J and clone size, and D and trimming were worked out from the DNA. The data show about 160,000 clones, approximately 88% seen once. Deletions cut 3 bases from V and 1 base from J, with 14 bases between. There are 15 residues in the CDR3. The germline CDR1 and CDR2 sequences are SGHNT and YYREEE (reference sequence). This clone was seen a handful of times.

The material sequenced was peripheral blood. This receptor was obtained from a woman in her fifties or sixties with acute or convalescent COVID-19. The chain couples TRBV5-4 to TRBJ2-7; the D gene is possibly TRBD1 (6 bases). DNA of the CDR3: TGTGCCAGCAGCTCAGGGACATCGAAGTCCTACGAGCAGTACTTC. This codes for CASSSGTSKSYEQYF.